The clone carrying this TCR beta chain was picked up one time. Assay: immunoSEQ multiplex PCR; the TCRdb copy retains only in-frame clones and omits some. The sample shows roughly 52,000 clones, over 90% of them seen only once. This CDR3 is 14 amino acids long. J gave up 4 bases and V 3 bases, and 5 bases lay outside the gene matches. From germline, CDR1 is SGDLS and CDR2 YYNGEE. The record originates from a study of technical replicates of blood from a handful of donors. The chain recombines TRBV9 with TRBJ1-2, with 8 bases identical to TRBD1. This TCR came from a human donor in good health. Some clones in this sample may be carry-over from other donors' samples. Sequences were obtained from PBMCs. The CDR3 reads CASSGRTGSYGYTF. CDR3 coding DNA: TGTGCCAGCAGCGGAAGGACAGGGAGCTATGGCTACACCTTC.